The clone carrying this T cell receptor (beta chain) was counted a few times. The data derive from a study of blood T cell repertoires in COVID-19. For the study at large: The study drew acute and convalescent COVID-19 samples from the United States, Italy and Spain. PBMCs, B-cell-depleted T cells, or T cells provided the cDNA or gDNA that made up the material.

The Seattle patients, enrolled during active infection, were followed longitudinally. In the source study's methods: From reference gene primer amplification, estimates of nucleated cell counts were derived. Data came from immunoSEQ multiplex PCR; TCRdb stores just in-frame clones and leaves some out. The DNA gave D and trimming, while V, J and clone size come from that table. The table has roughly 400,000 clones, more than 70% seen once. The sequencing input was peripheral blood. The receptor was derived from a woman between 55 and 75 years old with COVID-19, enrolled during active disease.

The chain's CDR3 is CASSEGVYGYTF. Here the CDR3 DNA reads TGCGCCAGCAGCGAAGGGGTTTATGGCTACACCTTC. This rearrangement joins TRBV5-1 to TRBJ1-2, with D possibly TRBD1 on 5 matching bases. Germline V gives CDR1 SGHRS, CDR2 YFSETQ. V was pared by 4 bases and J by 5 bases, with 9 bases between. The CDR3 is made up of 12 amino acids.